Here is one TCR beta chain with its context. CDR3 length: 13 residues. V lost 4 bases and J 6 bases, leaving 10 bases between the germline ends. CDR1 and CDR2 (germline): SGHRS, YFSETQ. The data are from a study of cytomegalovirus exposure and HLA in healthy donors. The PCR used 60 Vbeta and 13 Jbeta primers. Profiling relied on immunoSEQ multiplex PCR, and the TCRdb table lists in-frame clones only, not all of them. The sample yields more than 80,000 clones, just under 70% seen once. The sample was PBMCs. The V gene is TRBV5-1, the J gene TRBJ1-4; D is ambiguous. The receptor's source is a man aged 50 or older in good health and CMV-seronegative. The CDR3, as DNA: TGCGCCAGCAGCCCGCGGCGGGATGAAAAACTGTTTTTT. It codes for CASSPRRDEKLFF.